These 24 T cell receptor beta chains share one sample of origin, sequenced in a study of OX40 agonist ivuxolimab in advanced cancers. Measured with immunoSEQ multiplex PCR; TCRdb has only the in-frame clones, and not every one. The repertoire has tens of thousands of clones, more than 65% of them found once; the top ten carry around 4.2%. The sequences come from CD4+ or CD8+ T cells sorted from blood, collected in a trial of the OX40 agonist ivuxolimab. Every receptor here comes from an adult with an advanced solid tumor such as melanoma, head and neck, liver or kidney cancer.

The chain carries TRBV19 and TRBJ1-5; D is undetermined. The germline gives CDR1 LNHDA, CDR2 SQIVND (reference sequence). V lost 5 bases to trimming and J lost 4 bases, with 15 bases between them. CDR3 length: 15 residues. The CDR3 is CASSPAVSPNQPQHF. The CDR3 DNA follows: TGTGCCAGTAGTCCGGCAGTTAGTCCGAATCAGCCCCAGCATTTT.

The chain couples TRBV7-9 to TRBJ1-2; D not certain. The CDR3 has 12 amino acids. Trimming stripped 1 base from V and 5 bases from J, with 5 bases between. Germline lookup yields CDR1 SEHNR and CDR2 FQNEAQ (reference sequence). The CDR3 spells CASSLVGYGYTF. In DNA, the CDR3 is TGTGCCAGCAGCTTAGTGGGTTATGGCTACACCTTC.

The chain links TRBV5-5 to TRBJ2-2; D is undetermined. CDR1 SGHKS and CDR2 YYEKEE come from the germline V gene (reference sequence). The ends were cut back, 1 base at V and 8 bases at J, with 12 bases in the middle. The CDR3 extends over 14 amino acids. In DNA, the CDR3 is TGTGCCAGCAGCTTGACTCGTATTTTGGGGGAGCTGTTTTTT. Its translation: CASSLTRILGELFF.

The chain employs TRBV14 and TRBJ1-3, with no clear D. Germline V lookup: CDR1 SGHDN, CDR2 FVKESK. The CDR3 loop spans 13 amino acids. Trimming shortened V by 3 bases and J by 1 base, and 4 bases separated the two germline ends. The chain's CDR3 is CASSHQSGNTIYF. As DNA, the CDR3 is TGTGCCAGCAGCCACCAATCTGGAAACACCATATATTTT.

The sample holds one count of this clone. This CDR3 reads CASSQTTPASYEQYF. The CDR3, as DNA: TGCGCCAGCAGCCAAACGACACCCGCCTCCTACGAGCAGTACTTC. The rearrangement joins TRBV5-1 to TRBJ2-7, with D unresolved. The CDR3 covers 15 residues. The V and J ends lost 4 bases and 0 bases respectively, with 14 bases between them. In germline, CDR1 is SGHRS, CDR2 YFSETQ. The full variable domain, completed using reference TRBV5-1 and TRBJ2-7, is KAGVTQTPRYLIKTRGQQVTLSCSPISGHRSVSWYQQTPGQGLQFLFEYFSETQRNKGNFPGRFSGRQFSNSRSEMNVSTLELGDSALYLCASSQTTPASYEQYFGPGTRLTVT.

This chain links TRBV19 with TRBJ1-2; no firm D call. Looked up from germline, CDR1 is LNHDA and CDR2 is SQIVND (reference sequence). Deletions cut 3 bases from V and 4 bases from J, with 12 bases between. This CDR3 comprises 14 residues. CDR3 bases: TGTGCCAGTAGTATTGGTTCAGTTGGCTATGGCTACACCTTC. Translating gives CASSIGSVGYGYTF.

This clone was seen a single time. The CDR3 reads CASSAHRVLGGYGYTF. In DNA, the CDR3 is TGTGCCAGCAGCGCCCACCGGGTTCTCGGGGGCTATGGCTACACCTTC. This rearrangement joins TRBV9 to TRBJ1-2; D is possibly TRBD1 (5 bases). Germline V lookup: CDR1 SGDLS, CDR2 YYNGEE. The CDR3 covers 16 residues. The V gene lost 3 bases and the J gene lost 4 bases, with 19 bases spanning the gap.

The chain links TRBV18 to TRBJ1-2; D might be TRBD1 (6 bases). The CDR3 extends over 14 amino acids. The germline V gene has CDR1 KGHSH and CDR2 LQKENI. V was cut by 5 bases and J by 5 bases, with 15 bases left in between. DNA of the CDR3: TGTGCCAGCTCAACAGGGTTCTCAGGGTATGGCTACACCTTC. This codes for CASSTGFSGYGYTF.

Worth noting for this clone: A read error may produce the germline difference seen at one junction end. The gene calls are TRBV7-3 and TRBJ2-3, with 9 bases matching TRBD2. Per germline, CDR1 SGHTA and CDR2 FQGTGA. The CDR3 runs to 19 residues. The CDR3 DNA reads as TGTGCCAGCAGCCCGCGAGGGGGCGGGACTAGCCAAAGCACAAATACGCAGTATTTT. Its translation is CASSPRGGGTSQSTNTQYF.

The V call is TRBV2, the J call TRBJ1-1, with D tentatively TRBD1 (6 bases). The V and J ends lost 7 bases and 1 base respectively, with 10 bases between them. Germline CDR1 reads SNHLY; CDR2 reads FYNNEI. The CDR3 has 13 residues. This CDR3 is CASTGQPNTEAFF. In nucleotides, the CDR3 is TGTGCCAGCACGGGACAACCGAACACTGAAGCTTTCTTT.

The rearrangement uses TRBV2 and TRBJ2-7, with D unclear. V dropped 1 base and J dropped 2 bases, with 3 bases sitting between them. This CDR3 is 12 amino acids long. Germline lookup yields CDR1 SNHLY and CDR2 FYNNEI. Written as DNA, the CDR3 is TGTGCCAGCAGTGAAGGGCCCTACGAGCAGTACTTC. It specifies CASSEGPYEQYF.

The chain recombines TRBV2 with TRBJ2-1; a possible D gene is TRBD1 (5 bases). This CDR3 region has 14 residues. Trimming cost V 7 bases and J 5 bases, with 15 bases left between them. The germline CDR1 and CDR2 sequences are SNHLY and FYNNEI. CDR3 sequence reads: CASTEIGQDNEQFF. CDR3 nucleotide sequence: TGTGCCAGCACCGAGATCGGACAAGACAATGAGCAGTTCTTC.

Here the CDR3 reads CASSGGVMPNYGYTF. The CDR3 nucleotides are TGTGCCAGCAGCGGCGGGGTAATGCCTAACTATGGCTACACCTTC. V and J are TRBV9 and TRBJ1-2; D ambiguous. V lost 3 bases and J lost 0, with 12 bases in between. Looked up from germline, CDR1 is SGDLS and CDR2 is YYNGEE. CDR3 length: 15 residues.

J is TRBJ1-5 and V is TRBV30; D might be TRBD1 (5 bases). Germline lookup yields CDR1 GTSNPN and CDR2 SVGIG (reference sequence). The CDR3 has 13 residues. V was clipped by 2 bases and J by 6 bases, with 11 bases between them. The CDR3 sequence is CAWSLREGQPQHF. For the CDR3, the DNA is TGTGCCTGGAGTCTCAGGGAAGGTCAGCCCCAGCATTTT. Variable domain in full (rest from reference TRBV30 and TRBJ1-5): SQTIHQWPATLVQPVGSPLSLECTVEGTSNPNLYWYRQAAGRGLQLLFYSVGIGQISSEVPQNLSASRPQDRQFILSSKKLLLSDSGFYLCAWSLREGQPQHFGDGTRLSIL.

Regarding this clone: Other DNA sequences from this sample encode an identical CDR3 as well. The genes are TRBV5-1 and TRBJ2-7; D might be TRBD1 (6 bases). V dropped 3 bases and J dropped 5 bases, with 12 bases sitting between them. Germline assignment: CDR1 SGHRS and CDR2 YFSETQ. This CDR3 comprises 13 residues. The CDR3 sequence: CASSSTTGNEQYF. DNA of the CDR3: TGCGCCAGCAGCTCGACCACAGGGAACGAGCAGTACTTC.

This chain uses TRBV4-1 with TRBJ2-1; TRBD2 matches 11 bases. V lost 0 bases to trimming and J lost 2 bases; unmatched junction nucleotides: 3. The CDR3 is 17 residues long. Germline values: CDR1 MGHRA, CDR2 YSYEKL. The CDR3 loop is CASSQDPSGGPYNEQFF. The CDR3 nucleotides read TGCGCCAGCAGCCAAGACCCTAGCGGGGGGCCCTACAATGAGCAGTTCTTC.

CDR3: CASSLNGRPNNEQFF. DNA for the CDR3: TGTGCCAGCAGCTTAAACGGGAGACCAAACAATGAGCAGTTCTTC. The chain joins TRBV7-3 to TRBJ2-1; possible D gene TRBD2, 6 bases. The V and J ends lost 1 base and 5 bases respectively, with 12 bases between them. The CDR3 contains 15 residues. Germline-derived CDR1 and CDR2 are SGHTA and FQGTGA.

This clone was seen only once. The chain has TRBV19 and TRBJ2-7; D perhaps matches TRBD2 (5 bases). The CDR3 runs 13 residues. The germline CDR1 and CDR2 sequences are LNHDA and SQIVND (reference sequence). CDR3 amino acids: CPFWGAINYEQYF. CDR3 nucleotide sequence: TGTCCCTTTTGGGGAGCCATAAACTACGAGCAGTACTTC.

The chain combines TRBV10-3 with TRBJ1-6; a possible D gene is TRBD1 (5 bases). The CDR3 extends over 14 amino acids. Germline CDR1 reads ENHRY; CDR2 reads SYGVKD. Trimming removed 3 bases at V and 10 bases at J, with 13 bases between. The CDR3 coding sequence is TGTGCCATCAGTGAAAGGGGAGGGAAATCACCCCTCCACTTT. Its protein product is CAISERGGKSPLHF.

CDR3 protein: CASSMGDRDEKLFF. As DNA, the CDR3 is TGTGCCAGTAGTATGGGGGACAGAGATGAAAAACTGTTTTTT. J is TRBJ1-4 and V is TRBV19, with 7 bases that match TRBD1. The CDR3 spans 14 residues. Looked up from germline, CDR1 is LNHDA and CDR2 is SQIVND (reference sequence). Germline trimming cut 3 bases from V and 6 bases from J; bases unmatched to any gene: 4.

The V gene is TRBV11-3, the J gene TRBJ2-7; D perhaps matches TRBD1 (6 bases). The CDR3 has 14 amino acids. The V gene's germline CDR1 is SGHNT and CDR2 YENEEA. Trimming took off 4 bases at V and 3 bases at J, with 13 bases between the two ends. CDR3 bases: TGTGCCAGCAGCTCCCAAACGGACAGCTACGAGCAGTACTTC. This sequence encodes CASSSQTDSYEQYF.

The chain carries TRBV7-6 and TRBJ1-3; TRBD1 might be the D (6 bases). Trimming took off 5 bases at V and 0 bases at J, with 14 bases between the two ends. Germline CDR1 SGHVS, CDR2 FNYEAQ. CDR3 length equals 16 residues. In DNA, the CDR3 is TGTGCCAGCAGCCCAGGGGACATAAGCTCTGGAAACACCATATATTTT. Its protein is CASSPGDISSGNTIYF.

The chain employs TRBV6-6 and TRBJ2-7, with a possible D match to TRBD1 (5 bases). Germline-derived CDR1 and CDR2 are MNHNY and SVGAGI (reference sequence). Trimming removed 0 bases at V and 4 bases at J, with 7 bases between. The CDR3 length is 13 residues. Written as DNA, the CDR3 is TGTGCCAGCAGTTACTCCGACAGTTACGAGCAGTACTTC. Protein sequence: CASSYSDSYEQYF.

The chain combines TRBV19 with TRBJ1-5, with TRBD1 as a possible D gene (5 bases). From germline, CDR1 is LNHDA and CDR2 SQIVND (reference sequence). Trimming stripped 8 bases from V and 0 bases from J, with 20 bases between. The CDR3 runs to 17 residues. The CDR3 loop is CASRATTGLYSNQPQHF. The CDR3 coding sequence is TGTGCCAGTCGGGCAACAACAGGCCTGTATAGCAATCAGCCCCAGCATTTT.